Following are 3 T cell receptor beta chains from one sample sequenced in a study of vaccination and CD4 T cells after COVID-19 (dated by TCRdb to 2022 to 2024). No antigen has been identified for these receptors. Library construction relied on PCR. The reads were generated on an Illumina iSeq 100. TCR sequencing of DNA from cultured CD4+ T cells used the Oncomine TCR Beta short-read assay at the Johns Hopkins FTIC core. TCRdb applied fastp at Q25 and MiXCR to the public reads, then kept only in-frame beta chains. One record per CDR3 amino acid sequence lists the most common genes and DNA. This sample is represented by approximately 12,000 distinct CDR3 sequences; around three fifths of them were singletons. Around 28% of the sample is in the top ten clones. This specimen's treatment or condition label, interpreted: approximately 11-day PBMC culture with coronavirus spike peptide pools or control peptides (ViraFEST assay).

The specimen comprised CD4+ T cells from blood, cultured in vitro, sampled before SARS-CoV-2 vaccination. The receptor source for this set is a human donor who had recovered from COVID-19.

This chain uses TRBV7-6 with TRBJ2-5, with TRBD2 as a possible D gene (5 bases). CDR1 and CDR2 from the germline V gene are SGHVS and FNYEAQ. V lost 4 bases and J lost 5, with 11 bases in between. This CDR3 comprises 13 residues. CDR3 loop: CASSSGLSETQYF. The CDR3, as DNA: TGTGCCAGCAGCTCCGGACTCTCGGAGACCCAGTACTTC.

V usage is TRBV24-1 and J usage is TRBJ1-5, with D possibly matching TRBD1 (5 bases). The CDR3 contains 13 residues. V shed 2 bases and J shed 7 bases, with 8 bases lying between them. CDR1 and CDR2 from the germline V gene are KGHDR and SFDVKD. The CDR3 DNA is TGTGCCACCAGTGATTCCGAGGGGCAGCCCCAGCATTTT. Protein sequence: CATSDSEGQPQHF.

The chain joins TRBV7-8 to TRBJ2-4; 11 bases agree with TRBD1. The CDR3 loop spans 19 amino acids. V lost 5 bases to trimming and J lost 3 bases; unmatched junction nucleotides: 15. CDR1 is SGHVS and CDR2 is FQNEAQ in the germline V gene. The CDR3 nucleotides read TGTGCCAGCAGCGGCGACGGGACAGGGGGAAGGCGGGGCAAAAACATTCAGTACTTC. Amino acid sequence: CASSGDGTGGRRGKNIQYF.